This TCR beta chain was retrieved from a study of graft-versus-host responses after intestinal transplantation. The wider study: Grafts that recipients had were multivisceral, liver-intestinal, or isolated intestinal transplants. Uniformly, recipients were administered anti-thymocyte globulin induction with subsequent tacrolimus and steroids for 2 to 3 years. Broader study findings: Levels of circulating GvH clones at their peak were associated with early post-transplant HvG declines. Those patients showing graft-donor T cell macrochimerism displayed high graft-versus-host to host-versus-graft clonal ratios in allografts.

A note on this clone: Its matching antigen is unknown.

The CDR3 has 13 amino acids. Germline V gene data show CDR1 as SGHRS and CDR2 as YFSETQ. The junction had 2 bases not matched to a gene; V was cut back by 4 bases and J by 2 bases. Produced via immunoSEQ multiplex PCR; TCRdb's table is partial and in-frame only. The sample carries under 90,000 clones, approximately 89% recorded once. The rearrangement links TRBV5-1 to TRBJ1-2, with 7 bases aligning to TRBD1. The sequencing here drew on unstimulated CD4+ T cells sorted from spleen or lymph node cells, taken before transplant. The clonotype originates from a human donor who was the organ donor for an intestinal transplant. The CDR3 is CASSPGQNYGYTF. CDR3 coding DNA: TGCGCCAGCAGCCCGGGACAGAACTATGGCTACACCTTC.